This T cell receptor beta chain is from a study of molecular identifiers for immune sequencing clone quantification (dated by TCRdb to 2016 to 2019). Background for the entire study: For a replicate experiment, the RNA from either roughly 18,000 or 92,000 naive CD8 T cells was divided into five aliquots, and four of those aliquots went on to sequencing. The study was a methods study using CD8 T cells to benchmark molecular-identifier clustering-based TCR repertoire sequencing (MIDCIRS) and TCR RNA copy counting.

Libraries of naive CD8 T cells were generated from roughly 20,000 to 1,000,000 sorted cells, with 10%, 30% or 50% of the purified RNA used. Naive CD8 T cells, defined as CD8+CD4-CCR7+CD45RA+, were FACS-sorted into RLT Plus buffer on a BD FACSAria II. To test detection sensitivity, Jurkat RNA equal to ten TCR copies was added to samples of about 20,000-1,100,000 naive CD8 T cells. CD8 T cells were enriched using RosetteSep CD8+ T Cell Enrichment Cocktail and Ficoll-Paque, and the enriched cells then underwent ACK red cell lysis. Here is what the overall study found, with its caveats: The sizes of highly expanded clones could end up underestimated when identical TCR molecules share a barcode. Modeling gave 3 to 3.5 recovered TCR RNA copies per cell versus about 10 by digital PCR, implying 25% to 30% capture efficiency. In CMV-specific effector cells, clones with more than 20 RNA copies contained over 99% of molecules, whereas in naive cells such clones contained under 1% of molecules. When barcode sub-clustering was omitted, TCR diversity was inflated by chimeric consensus sequences, with chimeras reaching as high as 47%. Spiked-in Jurkat TCR RNA equal to a single cell's worth was reported to be detectable even within 1,200,000 naive CD8 T cells. Spiked-in Jurkat TCR RNA (about 10 copies' worth), which is not part of the donor repertoire, was contained in the naive libraries.

The CDR3 numbers 18 residues from cysteine through phenylalanine. CDR3 DNA is the only sequence kept; it has 54 bases, read in frame from the first base. From a lookup of the germline V gene (reference sequence), CDR1 and CDR2 are DFQATT and SNEGSKA. The library relied on PCR. Sequenced on an Illumina HiSeq 4000. Bulk TCR libraries were prepared as previously described, using TCR primers listed in Table S5. Total RNA was purified with the Qiagen AllPrep DNA/RNA kit. Before analysis, reads from multiple sequencing runs of the same library were pooled. Processing in the source paper ran as follows. Reads were retained only if the reads had an exact TCR constant sequence, and the retained reads were trimmed to 150 nt and grouped according to their 12-nt molecular barcodes. Reads in each barcode group were sub-clustered using a 15% Levenshtein threshold, and a quality-weighted consensus sequence was built for each RNA molecule. Non-functional sequences were excluded, and lower-count sequences lying one edit away from another sequence were also excluded. Barcode sub-clusters with fewer than 20% of the maximum read count were removed, based on fitting two negative binomial distributions. Using fastp at Q25 and MiXCR, TCRdb reprocessed the public reads and kept productive beta chains. Entries that share a CDR3 protein sequence are merged under the most common genes and DNA. The V and J calls shown here were made by TCRdb, not taken from the authors' results. This sample comprises tens of thousands of distinct CDR3 sequences, around 20% of them detected only once. The ten largest clones take up about 1% of the sample.

This clonotype appeared once. What antigen it recognizes has not been identified. Since a much larger clone is just one base distant, this may be a read error. The chain employs TRBV20-1 and TRBJ1-3; the D gene lacks a confident call. The sequenced sample consisted of naive CD8+ T cells from blood, with Jurkat cell RNA spiked in. Taken with the paper, the label for cell subset or site translates to: FACS-sorted CD8+CD4-CCR7+CD45RA+ naive T cells. The source is a human donor in good health. Some libraries in this study had Jurkat cell RNA spiked in. CDR3 region: CSARAGVADPSSGDTIYF. In nucleotides, the sequence is TGCAGTGCTAGAGCTGGGGTCGCGGACCCTAGCTCTGGAGACACCATATATTTT.